This entry is about one T cell receptor (beta chain). The antigen it binds to is not known. The record has no base qualities; no much larger clone is one base away. These data come from a study of T cells in Graves' hyperthyroidism and ophthalmopathy (dated by TCRdb to the late 2010s). Study-wide context: Peripheral blood samples were taken at initial diagnosis, before any treatment was given. Whether ophthalmopathy could be predicted prospectively was tested in an independent validation cohort made up of roughly 20 hyperthyroidism patients plus 17 patients who later progressed to ophthalmopathy. Thyroid tissue and blood T-cell repertoires from several Graves' hyperthyroidism patients were also compared in the study. To identify distinguishing TCR V-J signatures, a discovery cohort of 90 to 100 patients was used, comprising 40 to 45 with Graves' ophthalmopathy and around 60 with stable Graves' hyperthyroidism. Following sampling, methimazole starting at 30 mg daily was given to hyperthyroidism patients, and high-dose intravenous methylprednisolone was given to ophthalmopathy patients. The 100 discovery patients were randomly split 7:3 into training and test sets. TCR Vbeta CDR3 sequencing of 120 to 150 peripheral blood samples (over 40 ophthalmopathy, 75 hyperthyroidism and some 17 progressor patients) is reported in the paper. The research as a whole found: In cross-validation, a model built on a 13 V-J signature told ophthalmopathy apart from stable hyperthyroidism with 87.88% sensitivity and approximately 81% specificity, and in testing the same model reached 80%/75%. In validation, progression to ophthalmopathy was predicted by the model with 65% to 71% sensitivity and 72% to 85% specificity, a median of approximately 6.5 months before onset. Blood samples also contained most of the expanded thyroid clonotypes (frequency above 0.001), which suggests that blood repertoires may reflect thyroid immune responses. Sample size was not statistically predetermined, and blinding of investigators to group allocation was not performed.

Moderately to severely active disease, a Clinical Activity Score of at least 3, a NOSPECS grade of at least 4, and a duration under 3 months were present in ophthalmopathy patients. Any patient with an uncontrolled infection, another autoimmune disease, pregnancy or lactation was excluded. Clinical symptoms, serum thyroxine and TRAb, thyroid ultrasound, and orbital computed tomography formed the basis for the diagnoses. PBMCs were isolated from about 9.1 ml of fresh peripheral blood by Ficoll-Paque density gradient centrifugation. Total RNA was extracted using Trizol reagent, and RNA quality was assessed on an Agilent 2100 Bioanalyzer. TCR beta CDR3 regions were amplified from RNA transcripts. A first-round RT-PCR of the TCR CDR3 used the HTBI primer set with the Qiagen OneStep RT-PCR kit. A second multiplex PCR round built the libraries, followed by size selection and purification. Paired-end sequencing of the libraries was performed with 100 bp reads on an Illumina HiSeq2000. In the source study's methods: Raw data were processed with SOAPnuke, discarding reads with adapters, uncalled bases, mean Phred below 15, or no exact constant-primer or identifier match. COPE v1.2.5 was used to merge the high-quality paired reads, and each unique nucleotide sequence was defined as a clonotype. MiTCR v1.1 was used to align the clonotypes against IMGT TRBV, TRBD and TRBJ reference segments. The analysis included only V-J combinations with a frequency above 0.0001, which together covered 99% to 99.2% of the repertoires. The TCS score was defined as F50 (clonal expansion) divided by E x V (chaos), with BLOSUM62-based TCRdist calculated between CDR3 peptides within each V-J. Welch's t-statistics and random forest reduced roughly 540 V-J features to roughly 13, which were used in a naive Bayes classifier (R e1071). The raw public data were reprocessed by TCRdb itself: fastp quality trimming at Q25, MiXCR clonotype calling, in-frame beta chains only. Every entry covers one CDR3 protein and lists the most common genes and DNA from its rows. TCRdb's processing, not the authors' own work, is the source of the V and J calls. This sample comprises a few hundred thousand distinct CDR3 sequences, approximately 15% of them detected only once. Around 58% of the sample rests with the top ten.

The CDR3 contains 16 residues, cysteine and phenylalanine counted. The only DNA kept is the CDR3, 48 bases in frame from the first base. CDR1 and CDR2 were assigned from the germline V gene (reference sequence) as LNHDA and SQIVND. V and J are trimmed by 6 bases and 0 bases, and the gene matches miss 5 bases of the junction. The source is a woman aged 60-75 years with Graves' ophthalmopathy. Source material: blood. The rearrangement joined TRBV19 to TRBJ2-1; 10 middle bases align to TRBD1. The CDR3 protein sequence reads: CASRGQGRSSYNEQFF. At the DNA level, the sequence is TGTGCCAGTAGGGGACAGGGGAGAAGCTCCTACAATGAGCAGTTCTTC.